One and the same sample provided the 11 T cell receptor beta chains below, sequenced in a study of T cells in Graves' hyperthyroidism and ophthalmopathy. The CDR3 regions of TCR beta were amplified from RNA transcripts. An initial round of RT-PCR targeting the TCR CDR3 relied on the HTBI primer set. Each CDR3 protein is one row after TCRdb ran MiXCR on the multiplex PCR reads. The sample consists of 300,000 to 450,000 distinct CDR3 sequences, about 16% of them appearing once. Specimen: blood. These receptors all come from a woman between 25 and 40 years old with Graves' hyperthyroidism.

This clonotype was recorded many times. V gene TRBV20-1 combines with J gene TRBJ2-1; D ambiguous. Germline V gene lookup returns CDR1 DFQATT and CDR2 SNEGSKA (reference sequence). V lost 2 bases to trimming and J lost 0 bases, with 5 bases between them. The CDR3 sequence is 13 residues long. The CDR3 region is CSARSPSYNEQFF. In DNA, the CDR3 is TGCAGTGCTAGATCCCCCTCCTACAATGAGCAGTTCTTC.

This clonotype came up many times. The chain has TRBV27 and TRBJ2-1; 7 bases match TRBD2. The CDR3 totals 15 residues. Germline trimming cut 5 bases from V and 4 bases from J; bases unmatched to any gene: 8. Germline CDR1 reads MNHEY; CDR2 reads SMNVEV (reference sequence). Here the CDR3 DNA reads TGTGCCAGCAGTACTGTGGGGGAGGGATACAATGAGCAGTTCTTC. Its translation is CASSTVGEGYNEQFF.

Comment on this clonotype: Germline is not matched at one junction end, which may reflect a read error. The V and J genes are TRBV9 and TRBJ2-1, with 7 bases lining up with TRBD1. In germline, CDR1 is SGDLS, CDR2 YYNGEE. The CDR3 loop spans 14 amino acids. The DNA for the CDR3 is TGTGCCAGCGGCGTTGACGGGACAGAGGATGAGCAGTTCTTC. Amino acids: CASGVDGTEDEQFF.

At least ten counts were recorded for this clonotype. This sequence joins TRBV28 and TRBJ2-3, with 8 bases aligning to TRBD1. The CDR3 spans 16 residues. CDR1 is MDHEN, CDR2 SYDVKM, per germline. V lost 2 bases and J lost 0; bases outside the gene matches: 4. CDR3 DNA sequence: TGTGCCAGCAGTTTAGGAAGGACAGGGAGCACAGATACGCAGTATTTT. Amino acid sequence: CASSLGRTGSTDTQYF.

There are a few counts of this clonotype. The chain combines TRBV5-1 with TRBJ2-1, with D uncertain. Trimming removed 1 base from V and 8 bases from J, with 13 bases in between. Germline lookup yields CDR1 SGHRS and CDR2 YFSETQ. The CDR3 is 14 residues long. The CDR3 loop reads CASSLRAASDEQFF. In DNA form, the CDR3 reads TGCGCCAGCAGCTTGCGGGCCGCTTCCGATGAGCAGTTCTTC.

The chain joins TRBV27 to TRBJ2-2; TRBD2 agrees at 11 bases. V trimming: 1 base; J trimming: 6 bases; junction bases outside the gene matches: 7. The CDR3 extends over 17 amino acids. CDR1 and CDR2 from the germline V gene are MNHEY and SMNVEV (reference sequence). The DNA for the CDR3 is TGTGCCAGCAGTTTATTGGTAGCGGGAGGGCCGTCCGGGGAGCTGTTTTTT. Protein product: CASSLLVAGGPSGELFF.

The chain has TRBV6-2 or TRBV6-3 and TRBJ2-7; 7 bases are shared with TRBD2. The germline V gene has CDR1 MNHEY and CDR2 SVGEGT. The CDR3 has 17 amino acids. Losses at the gene ends were 5 bases for V and 0 bases for J; bases not matched to a gene: 13. CDR3 loop: CASSLHGGRLDSYEQYF. CDR3 in DNA: TGTGCCAGCAGTCTCCATGGCGGGAGACTAGACTCCTACGAGCAGTACTTC.

This clonotype was found a few times. The rearrangement joins TRBV20-1 to TRBJ2-7, with 15 nucleotides matching TRBD2. In germline, CDR1 is DFQATT, CDR2 SNEGSKA (reference sequence). The CDR3 is made up of 15 amino acids. The junction had 4 bases not matched to a gene; V was cut back by 7 bases and J by 0 bases. The chain's CDR3 is CSVGTSGRSSYEQYF. DNA of the CDR3: TGCAGTGTTGGGACTAGCGGGAGGAGCTCCTACGAGCAGTACTTC.

The chain combines TRBV7-2 with TRBJ2-1; TRBD2 matches at 9 bases. V was clipped by 4 bases and J by 4 bases; unmatched bases: 11. The CDR3 spans 17 residues. Germline lookup yields CDR1 SGHTA and CDR2 FQGNSA. In nucleotides, the CDR3 is TGTGCCAGCAGCTCCTCAAATCCGGGACTAGCATACAATGAGCAGTTCTTC. Its translation: CASSSSNPGLAYNEQFF.

This clonotype was seen ten or more times. This chain joins TRBV6-1 and TRBJ1-2, with a possible D match to TRBD1 (6 bases). Per the germline V gene, CDR1 is MNHNS and CDR2 is SASEGT. Trimming removed 6 bases from V and 3 bases from J, with 20 bases in between. There are 16 residues in the CDR3. CDR3 region: CASSDRTVPFHYGYTF. CDR3 DNA sequence: TGTGCCAGCAGCGACCGGACAGTACCCTTCCACTATGGCTACACCTTC.

This clonotype was seen many times. The chain joins TRBV7-2 to TRBJ2-7; D is unclear. V lost 5 bases and J lost 7, with 9 bases in between. The CDR3 sequence is 11 residues long. Germline values: CDR1 SGHTA, CDR2 FQGNSA. The CDR3 DNA sequence: TGTGCCAGCAGCCGCGCCGGGGAGCAGTACTTC. As protein: CASSRAGEQYF.